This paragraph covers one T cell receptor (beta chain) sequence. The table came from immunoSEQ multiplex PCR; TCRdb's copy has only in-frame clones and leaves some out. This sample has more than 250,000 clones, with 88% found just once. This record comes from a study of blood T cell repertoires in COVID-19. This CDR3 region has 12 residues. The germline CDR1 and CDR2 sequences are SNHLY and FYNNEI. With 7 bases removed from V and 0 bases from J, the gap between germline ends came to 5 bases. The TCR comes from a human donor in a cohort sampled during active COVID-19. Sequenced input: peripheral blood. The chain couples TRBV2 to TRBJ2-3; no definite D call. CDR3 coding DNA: TGTGCCAGCACGACTAGCACAGATACGCAGTATTTT. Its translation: CASTTSTDTQYF.